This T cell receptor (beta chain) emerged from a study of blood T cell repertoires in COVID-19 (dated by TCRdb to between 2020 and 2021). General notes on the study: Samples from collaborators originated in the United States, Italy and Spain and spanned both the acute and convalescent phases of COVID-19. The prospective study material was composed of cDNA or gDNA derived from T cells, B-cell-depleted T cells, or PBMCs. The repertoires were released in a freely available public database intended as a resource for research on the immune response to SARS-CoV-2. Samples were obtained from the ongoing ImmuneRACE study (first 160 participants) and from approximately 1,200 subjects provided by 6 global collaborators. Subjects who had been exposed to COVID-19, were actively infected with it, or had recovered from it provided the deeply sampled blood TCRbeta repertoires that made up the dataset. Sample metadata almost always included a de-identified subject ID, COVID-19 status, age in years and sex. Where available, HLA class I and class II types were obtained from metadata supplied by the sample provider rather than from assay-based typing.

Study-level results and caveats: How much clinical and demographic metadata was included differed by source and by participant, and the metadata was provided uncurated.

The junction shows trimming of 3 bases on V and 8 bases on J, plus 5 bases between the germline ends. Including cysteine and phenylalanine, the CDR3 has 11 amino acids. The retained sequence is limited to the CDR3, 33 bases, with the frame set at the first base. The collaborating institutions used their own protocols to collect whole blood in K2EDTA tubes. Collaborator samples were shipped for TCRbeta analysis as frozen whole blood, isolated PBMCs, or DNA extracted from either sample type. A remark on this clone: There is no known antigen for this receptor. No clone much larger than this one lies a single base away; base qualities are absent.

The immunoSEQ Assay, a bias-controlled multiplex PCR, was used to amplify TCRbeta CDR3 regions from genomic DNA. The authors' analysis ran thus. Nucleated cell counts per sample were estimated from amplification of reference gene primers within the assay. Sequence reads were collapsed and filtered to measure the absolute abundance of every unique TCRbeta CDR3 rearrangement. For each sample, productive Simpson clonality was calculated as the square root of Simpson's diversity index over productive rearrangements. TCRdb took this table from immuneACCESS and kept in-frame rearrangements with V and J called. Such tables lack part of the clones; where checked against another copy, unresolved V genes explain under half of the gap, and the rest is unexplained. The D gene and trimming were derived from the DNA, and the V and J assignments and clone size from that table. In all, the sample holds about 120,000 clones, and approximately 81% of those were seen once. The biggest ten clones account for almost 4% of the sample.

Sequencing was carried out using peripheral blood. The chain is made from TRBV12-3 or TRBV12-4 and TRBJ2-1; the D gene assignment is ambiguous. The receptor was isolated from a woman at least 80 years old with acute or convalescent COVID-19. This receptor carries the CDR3 CASSFVDEQFF. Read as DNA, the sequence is TGTGCCAGCAGTTTCGTCGATGAGCAGTTCTTC.